This TCR beta chain is from a study of OX40 agonist ivuxolimab in advanced cancers. Only in-frame clones appear in the TCRdb table, and some are missing; sequencing was by immunoSEQ multiplex PCR. The repertoire has more than 9,000 clones, roughly 71% of them found once; the top ten carry 12%. V gave up 1 base and J gave up 2 bases, with 6 bases separating them. The CDR3 runs 13 residues. Germline assignment: CDR1 MGHRA and CDR2 YSYEKL. This receptor was identified in an adult with an advanced solid tumor such as melanoma, head and neck, liver or kidney cancer. V and J are TRBV4-1 and TRBJ2-7; tentative D call: TRBD2 (6 bases). The material sequenced was CD4+ or CD8+ T cells sorted from blood, taken in a trial of the OX40 agonist ivuxolimab. CDR3 in amino acids: CASSQGLAYEQYF. CDR3 DNA: TGCGCCAGCAGCCAAGGACTAGCCTACGAGCAGTACTTC.